What follows are 13 T cell receptor beta chains derived from one specimen sequenced in a study of identical twins. TCRdb recomputed calls from the 5' RACE reads with MiXCR, one row per CDR3 protein. The sample holds about 690,000 distinct CDR3 sequences; roughly 6% are singletons and the top ten take about 1.8%. Source material: naive T cells sorted from blood. These receptors were collected from a man aged 18 to 35 in good health.

The genes are TRBV27 and TRBJ1-6; 7 bases are shared with TRBD1. This CDR3 is built from 16 residues. Germline trimming cut 6 bases from V and 7 bases from J; bases unmatched to any gene: 12. Germline V gene data show CDR1 as MNHEY and CDR2 as SMNVEV (reference sequence). CDR3 nucleotide sequence: TGTGCCAGCAGCCTCCCTACAGGGGTGGGGAATTCACCCCTCCACTTT. Protein sequence: CASSLPTGVGNSPLHF.

This clonotype was seen many times. The chain links TRBV5-1 to TRBJ2-5; TRBD2 matches 14 bases. CDR1 and CDR2 (germline): SGHRS, YFSETQ. The length of the CDR3 is 20 residues. V dropped 0 bases and J dropped 2; count of bases not matched to a gene: 12. The CDR3: CASSLVPTGTSGRVQETQYF. DNA of the CDR3: TGCGCCAGCAGCTTGGTCCCCACCGGGACTAGCGGGAGAGTACAAGAGACCCAGTACTTC.

This clonotype was seen at least ten times. The chain joins TRBV29-1 to TRBJ2-1; maybe TRBD2 (6 bases). Trimming cost V 1 base and J 0 bases, with 10 bases left between them. Germline CDR1 SQVTM, CDR2 ANQGSEA. The CDR3 spans 15 residues. The CDR3 DNA is TGCAGCGTTGAAGGGGACGGGAGCTCCTACAATGAGCAGTTCTTC. Translated, it gives CSVEGDGSSYNEQFF.

This clonotype was recorded a few times. V gene TRBV11-2 combines with J gene TRBJ2-5, with 7 positions matching TRBD1. Trimming removed 0 bases from V and 2 bases from J; junction bases left unmatched: 3. Looked up from germline, CDR1 is SGHAT and CDR2 is FQNNGV. The CDR3 has 15 residues. The CDR3 coding sequence is TGTGCCAGCAGCTTAGAAGGGACAGCACAAGAGACCCAGTACTTC. As protein: CASSLEGTAQETQYF. Using reference TRBV11-2 and TRBJ2-5 for the parts outside the CDR3, the full variable domain is EAGVAQSPRYKIIEKRQSVAFWCNPISGHATLYWYQQILGQGPKLLIQFQNNGVVDDSQLPKDRFSAERLKGVDSTLKIQPAKLEDSAVYLCASSLEGTAQETQYFGPGTRLLVL.

This clonotype was detected many times. The chain links TRBV27 to TRBJ1-1, with unresolved D. The CDR3 runs to 13 residues. V lost 1 base and J lost 3, with 6 bases in between. Germline CDR1 reads MNHEY; CDR2 reads SMNVEV (reference sequence). This chain's CDR3 is CASSLLGHTEAFF. The CDR3 nucleotides are TGTGCCAGCAGTTTATTGGGCCACACTGAAGCTTTCTTT.

This clonotype came up a few times. The rearrangement uses TRBV30 and TRBJ1-6, with 8 bases lining up with TRBD1. The CDR3 has 15 residues. Germline values: CDR1 GTSNPN, CDR2 SVGIG (reference sequence). J lost 8 bases, V lost 0 bases, and 6 bases had no gene match. The CDR3, as DNA: TGTGCCTGGAGTGTAATCGGACAGGGAGATTCACCCCTCCACTTT. It codes for CAWSVIGQGDSPLHF.

This clonotype was seen only a few times. The chain carries TRBV30 and TRBJ1-4; 11 nucleotides align to TRBD1. Germline-derived CDR1 and CDR2 are GTSNPN and SVGIG (reference sequence). The CDR3 length is 13 residues. The CDR3 spells CARAGQGVGKLFF. As DNA, the CDR3 is TGTGCTCGCGCGGGACAGGGGGTCGGAAAACTGTTTTTT.

This clonotype was recorded at least ten times. This sequence joins TRBV3-1 and TRBJ2-3; perhaps TRBD2 as D (6 bases). The CDR3 covers 16 residues. The V end lost 0 bases, the J end lost 7 bases, and 17 bases lay between the germline ends. The germline V gene has CDR1 LGHDT and CDR2 YNNKEL (reference sequence). The chain's CDR3 is CASSQDGLTLGNTQYF. For the CDR3, the DNA is TGTGCCAGCAGCCAAGACGGACTAACGCTAGGCAATACGCAGTATTTT.

Many counts were recorded for this clonotype. The gene calls are TRBV7-2 and TRBJ1-4; D is ambiguous. V lost 5 bases, J lost 3 bases, and 13 bases lay in between. In germline, CDR1 is SGHTA, CDR2 FQGNSA. The CDR3 runs 15 residues. The CDR3 DNA is TGTGCCAGCAGCATTAACAGCCTATCTAATGAAAAACTGTTTTTT. It codes for CASSINSLSNEKLFF.

This clonotype was recorded many times. The V gene is TRBV12-3 or TRBV12-4, the J gene TRBJ2-7; D not resolved. The CDR3 has 14 residues. V was pared by 2 bases and J by 1 base, with 9 bases between. The CDR3 DNA sequence: TGTGCCAGCAGTTTACGAGACGGTTCCTACGAGCAGTACTTC. This sequence encodes CASSLRDGSYEQYF.

This clonotype was observed once. A read error may be the cause here, since a much bigger clone is one base away. The chain uses TRBV20-1 and TRBJ2-7, with no clear D. The CDR3 covers 14 residues. V shed 1 base and J shed 2 bases, with 12 bases lying between them. The germline V gene encodes CDR1 DFQATT and CDR2 SNEGSKA (reference sequence). CDR3 in DNA: TGCAGTGCTAGAGCACAGATTAACCCCTACGAGCAGTACTTC. Its protein is CSARAQINPYEQYF.

This clonotype showed up many times. V usage is TRBV20-1 and J usage is TRBJ1-4; D perhaps matches TRBD1 (5 bases). The CDR3 runs to 15 residues. V was pared by 4 bases and J by 4 bases, with 16 bases between. CDR1 and CDR2 (germline): DFQATT, SNEGSKA (reference sequence). The DNA of the CDR3 is TGCAGTGCTAAACCCTGGGACGGCAATAATGAAAAACTGTTTTTT. The encoded protein is CSAKPWDGNNEKLFF.

Ten or more counts support this clonotype. The chain couples TRBV20-1 to TRBJ2-3; D is perhaps TRBD2 (7 bases). Germline values: CDR1 DFQATT, CDR2 SNEGSKA (reference sequence). The V gene lost 2 bases and the J gene lost 0 bases, with 15 bases spanning the gap. This CDR3 comprises 16 residues. The CDR3 reads CSARPPGGPSTDTQYF. CDR3 sequence (DNA): TGCAGTGCTAGACCTCCGGGGGGCCCTAGCACAGATACGCAGTATTTT.